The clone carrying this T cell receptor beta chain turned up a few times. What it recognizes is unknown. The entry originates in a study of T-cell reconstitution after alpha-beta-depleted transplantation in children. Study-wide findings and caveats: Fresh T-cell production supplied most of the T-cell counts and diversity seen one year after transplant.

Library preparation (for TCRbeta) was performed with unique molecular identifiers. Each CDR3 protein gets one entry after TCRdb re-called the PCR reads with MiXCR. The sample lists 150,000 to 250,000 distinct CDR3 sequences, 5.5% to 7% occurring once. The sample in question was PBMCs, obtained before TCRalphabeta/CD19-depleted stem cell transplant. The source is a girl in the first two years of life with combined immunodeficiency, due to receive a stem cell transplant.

In DNA, the CDR3 is TGTGCCAGCTTTCTCGGGGTCTACCGGGGAGGAAACACCATATATTTT. This codes for CASFLGVYRGGNTIYF. The genes are TRBV18 and TRBJ1-3; D ambiguous. Germline CDR1 KGHSH, CDR2 LQKENI. The V gene lost 7 bases and the J gene lost 4 bases, with 20 bases spanning the gap. This CDR3 region has 16 residues.